The T cell receptor (beta chain) described here comes from a study of blood T cell repertoires in COVID-19. The overall study: From the United States, Italy and Spain came samples of acute and convalescent COVID-19. Sample material is recorded as cDNA or gDNA derived from T cells, B-cell-depleted T cells, or PBMCs.

Per the study methods: Reference gene primer amplification in the assay estimated nucleated cell counts. TCRdb keeps only in-frame clones here, not all; method: immunoSEQ multiplex PCR. V and J calls and clone size are those listed in that table; D and trimming were worked out from the DNA. Found here are about 200,000 clones, over 70% of them singletons; the top ten hold around 27%. This clonotype originated in a man between 40 and 49 years old with acute or convalescent COVID-19. What was sequenced was peripheral blood.

CDR3 nucleotide sequence: TGTGCCAGCAGTTTGCGGGGGCTCGGCAATCAGCCCCAGCATTTT. It specifies CASSLRGLGNQPQHF. The chain uses TRBV28 and TRBJ1-5; maybe TRBD1 (6 bases). The CDR3 is 15 residues long. In germline, CDR1 is MDHEN, CDR2 SYDVKM. V was shortened by 3 bases and J by 2 bases, with 11 bases between the two germline ends.